This TCR beta chain was captured by sequencing in a study of monozygotic twins with inflammatory bowel disease. For each CDR3 protein, TCRdb gives one entry from its re-call of the 5' RACE reads, without DNA. The ten most abundant clones cover about 2.6% of a sample with about 140,000 distinct CDR3 sequences. Germline-derived CDR1 and CDR2 are SGHRS and YFSETQ. This CDR3 region has 15 residues. Of note for this clonotype: Its antigen is still unknown.

Overall study results and limits: Among T cells, the various subtypes were not distinguishable.

The sequencing sample was made of blood. The V gene is TRBV5-1, the J gene TRBJ2-1; TCRdb lists TRBD2, though no DNA is available to test this call. The receptor was isolated from a human donor with ulcerative colitis or Crohn's disease, or a healthy co-twin of an affected twin (not recorded which). CDR3 in amino acids: CASSWTGTTNREQFF.